Shown below are 21 T cell receptor beta chains from a single sample sequenced in a study of PD-1 blockade in classical Hodgkin lymphoma. Autologous stem cell transplantation was followed by relapse in every patient, and brentuximab vedotin exposure varied. The method was immunoSEQ multiplex PCR; TCRdb's version includes in-frame clones alone and lacks a portion of them. The table has about 100,000 clones, roughly 83% seen once. The sample consisted of peripheral blood mononuclear cells (PBMCs), taken at baseline. These TCRs come from a human donor with classical Hodgkin lymphoma.

The chain is built from TRBV11-3 and TRBJ2-5; TRBD2 is a possible D gene (7 bases). Trimming removed 5 bases from V and 1 base from J, with 11 bases in between. CDR1 is SGHNT and CDR2 is YENEEA in the germline V gene. The CDR3 runs 14 residues. CDR3 residues: CASSKGGTQETQYF. CDR3 sequence (DNA): TGTGCCAGCAGCAAGGGGGGGACCCAAGAGACCCAGTACTTC.

The chain recombines TRBV9 with TRBJ2-6; no firm D call. This CDR3 region has 14 residues. Per the germline V gene, CDR1 is SGDLS and CDR2 is YYNGEE. Deletions cut 3 bases from V and 2 bases from J, with 6 bases between. The CDR3 nucleotides are TGTGCCAGCAGCGATGGAACTGGGGCCAACGTCCTGACTTTC. It is translated as CASSDGTGANVLTF.

The gene calls are TRBV29-1 and TRBJ2-3, with D possibly TRBD2 on 6 matching bases. V was trimmed by 4 bases and J by 2 bases, leaving 16 bases between them. CDR3 length equals 15 residues. From germline, CDR1 is SQVTM and CDR2 ANQGSEA. CDR3 DNA sequence: TGCAGCGTTGGCGGGGCTGAGGGGTCCACAGATACGCAGTATTTT. It encodes CSVGGAEGSTDTQYF.

The chain links TRBV5-1 to TRBJ2-5; D unclear. V dropped 0 bases and J dropped 2 bases, with 8 bases sitting between them. The germline gives CDR1 SGHRS, CDR2 YFSETQ. The CDR3 has 14 amino acids. The DNA of the CDR3 is TGCGCCAGCAGCTTGGGGACCCAACAAGAGACCCAGTACTTC. It specifies CASSLGTQQETQYF. Together with reference TRBV5-1 and TRBJ2-5, the CDR3 gives the full variable domain: KAGVTQTPRYLIKTRGQQVTLSCSPISGHRSVSWYQQTPGQGLQFLFEYFSETQRNKGNFPGRFSGRQFSNSRSEMNVSTLELGDSALYLCASSLGTQQETQYFGPGTRLLVL.

The chain is built from TRBV30 and TRBJ2-2, with D possibly called TRBD1 or TRBD2 (6 bases each). Trimming shortened V by 3 bases and J by 6 bases, and 17 bases separated the two germline ends. Per the germline V gene, CDR1 is GTSNPN and CDR2 is SVGIG (reference sequence). The CDR3 runs 15 residues. For the CDR3, the DNA is TGTGCCTGGAGCATTGGGGGCGGGAAGGCCGGGGAGCTGTTTTTT. This encodes CAWSIGGGKAGELFF.

This sequence joins TRBV5-4 and TRBJ2-3; TRBD2 agrees at 11 bases. Germline values: CDR1 SGHNT, CDR2 YYREEE (reference sequence). With V trimmed by 5 bases and J by 5 bases, 7 bases remained unmatched. The CDR3 runs to 15 residues. CDR3 in amino acids: CASRVGTSGGDTQYF. Here the CDR3 DNA reads TGTGCCAGCAGGGTCGGGACTAGCGGAGGAGATACGCAGTATTTT.

The chain carries TRBV5-1 and TRBJ2-1, with 10 positions matching TRBD1. Germline CDR1 is SGHRS and CDR2 is YFSETQ. V shed 4 bases, J shed 4 bases, and the junction held 11 bases outside the gene matches. This CDR3 spans 17 amino acids. The CDR3 DNA sequence: TGCGCCAGCAGCAAACCGACAGGGGGCAATAGGTACAATGAGCAGTTCTTC. Amino acid sequence: CASSKPTGGNRYNEQFF.

The genes are TRBV18 and TRBJ2-1, with a tentative D call TRBD2 (5 bases). This CDR3 is 12 amino acids long. The germline V and J ends were trimmed by 2 bases and 7 bases, with 6 bases remaining between them. Germline loops: CDR1 KGHSH, CDR2 LQKENI. CDR3 nucleotides: TGTGCCAGCTCACCAAGGAGGAATGAGCAGTTCTTC. As protein: CASSPRRNEQFF.

J is TRBJ2-7 and V is TRBV11-1; 12 nucleotides line up with TRBD2. The CDR3 is made up of 15 amino acids. The V gene end was trimmed by 5 bases and the J gene end by 4 bases; junction bases not matched to a gene: 6. Looked up from germline, CDR1 is SGHAT and CDR2 is FQDESV (reference sequence). CDR3 in DNA: TGTGCCAGCAGCCCTCGACTAGCGGGAGCTTACGAGCAGTACTTC. Translation: CASSPRLAGAYEQYF.

The chain combines TRBV4-1 with TRBJ2-7; no definite D call. Trimming left V 6 bases short and J 3 bases short, with 15 bases between. This CDR3 is built from 14 residues. Germline-derived CDR1 and CDR2 are MGHRA and YSYEKL. CDR3: CASSPQRLFYEQYF. CDR3 sequence (DNA): TGCGCCAGCAGTCCCCAACGTTTATTCTACGAGCAGTACTTC.

This rearrangement joins TRBV7-2 to TRBJ2-3, with D unresolved. This CDR3 has 14 amino acids. V lost 5 bases to trimming and J lost 4 bases, with 13 bases between them. Germline loops: CDR1 SGHTA, CDR2 FQGNSA. The CDR3 protein is CASSLAVAADTQYF. CDR3 bases: TGTGCCAGCAGCCTTGCGGTAGCAGCAGATACGCAGTATTTT.

The chain joins TRBV10-3 to TRBJ2-2; 14 nucleotides agree with TRBD2. V dropped 10 bases and J dropped 7; count of bases not matched to a gene: 2. This CDR3 is 13 amino acids long. Germline CDR1 is ENHRY and CDR2 is SYGVKD. CDR3 loop: CATGLAGDGELFF. The CDR3 DNA reads TGTGCCACGGGACTAGCGGGAGACGGGGAGCTGTTTTTT.

J is TRBJ2-6 and V is TRBV19, with 10 bases lining up with TRBD2. Germline CDR1 and CDR2: LNHDA and SQIVND (reference sequence). The J segment lost 4 bases and the V segment lost 5 bases, leaving 11 bases of the junction unmatched. CDR3 length: 18 residues. The CDR3 reads CASSGLAGVSYGANVLTF. In nucleotides, the CDR3 is TGTGCCAGTAGTGGCCTAGCGGGAGTCTCTTACGGGGCCAACGTCCTGACTTTC.

The chain employs TRBV11-2 and TRBJ2-5; 12 positions match TRBD1. The CDR3 totals 15 residues. Germline CDR1 reads SGHAT; CDR2 reads FQNNGV. V gave up 5 bases and J gave up 11 bases; unmatched junction bases: 12. CDR3 nucleotide sequence: TGTGCCAGCAGCGTACCGGGACAGGGGGCAAGAGAGCAGTACTTC. Protein sequence: CASSVPGQGAREQYF.

The chain is built from TRBV6-1 and TRBJ2-7, with TRBD1 matching over 8 bases. Unmatched junction bases numbered 9, after V lost 5 bases and J lost 3 bases. The CDR3 consists of 15 residues. CDR1 and CDR2 from the germline V gene are MNHNS and SASEGT. The CDR3 nucleotides read TGTGCCAGCAGTACTACCGGGACAGGACGCTACGAGCAGTACTTC. Translation: CASSTTGTGRYEQYF.

The chain recombines TRBV19 with TRBJ1-4; maybe TRBD1 (5 bases). Germline assignment: CDR1 LNHDA and CDR2 SQIVND (reference sequence). The CDR3 runs to 15 residues. The ends were cut back, 7 bases at V and 7 bases at J, with 19 bases in the middle. As DNA, the CDR3 is TGTGCCAGTACCAATTGGGGGACTGGGGGTGAAAAACTGTTTTTT. It codes for CASTNWGTGGEKLFF.

In DNA, the CDR3 is TGTGCCAGCAGGCTACTAGCGGGAGGCCCAGATACGCAGTATTTT. This translates into CASRLLAGGPDTQYF. The J gene is TRBJ2-3, the V gene TRBV2, with TRBD2 identical over 12 bases. Germline CDR1 and CDR2: SNHLY and FYNNEI. After removal of 6 bases from V and 4 bases from J, the junction contained 5 bases not matched to a gene. The CDR3 is 15 amino acids.

The rearrangement joins TRBV7-9 to TRBJ2-5, with 12 nucleotides matching TRBD2. This CDR3 has 18 residues. The junction had 15 bases not matched to a gene; V was cut back by 5 bases and J by 5 bases. CDR1 is SEHNR and CDR2 is FQNEAQ in the germline V gene (reference sequence). CDR3 region: CASSPRPGTSGLVETQYF. CDR3 in DNA: TGTGCCAGCAGCCCCCGCCCCGGGACTAGCGGGCTAGTGGAGACCCAGTACTTC.

This chain connects TRBV5-8 to TRBJ2-2, with a tentative D call TRBD2 (5 bases). The CDR3 is 15 residues long. Trimming removed 6 bases at V and 0 bases at J, with 12 bases between. Germline CDR1 and CDR2: SGHTS and YDEGEE. DNA for the CDR3: TGTGCCAGCACCCGGTGGAGGCCGAACACCGGGGAGCTGTTTTTT. Translation gives CASTRWRPNTGELFF. Filled out from reference TRBV5-8 and TRBJ2-2, the complete variable domain reads EAGVTQSPTHLIKTRGQQATLRCSPISGHTSVYWYQQALGLGLQFLLWYDEGEERNRGNFPPRFSGRQFPNYSSELNVNALELEDSALYLCASTRWRPNTGELFFGEGSRLTVL.

The CDR3 DNA is TGTGCCAGCAGCTCAGACAGGGGTGGCTTTGAAGCTTTCTTT. It is translated as CASSSDRGGFEAFF. V and J are TRBV11-1 and TRBJ1-1, with 8 bases lining up with TRBD1. Trimming cost V 4 bases and J 7 bases; bases outside gene matches: 8. CDR3 size: 14 residues. Germline V lookup: CDR1 SGHAT, CDR2 FQDESV (reference sequence).

The V gene is TRBV5-1, the J gene TRBJ2-3, with 7 bases lining up with TRBD1. The CDR3 has 15 residues. The V gene end was trimmed by 4 bases and the J gene end by 2 bases; junction bases not matched to a gene: 7. Germline CDR1 is SGHRS and CDR2 is YFSETQ. The CDR3 loop is CASSPGQTFTDTQYF. DNA of the CDR3: TGCGCCAGCAGCCCGGGACAGACATTCACAGATACGCAGTATTTT.